These 9 T cell receptor beta chains share one sample of origin, sequenced in a study of Ad26.COV2.S vaccination and SARS-CoV-2 variants. Regarding treatment: over 15 received Ad26.COV2.S at low or high dose, single or two shots; 5 received placebo; per-sample allocation not given. Specimen acquisition occurred on day 63 following the initial vaccine or placebo injection. TCRdb's copy holds only in-frame clones and misses some; the assay was immunoSEQ multiplex PCR. The sample includes about 400,000 clones, 83% of them seen just once. The sequenced sample was peripheral blood, obtained in a trial of Ad26.COV2.S vaccine versus placebo. The receptors come from a person aged 18-65 years who received the Ad26.COV2.S COVID-19 vaccine or a placebo.

This clone was picked up one time. The CDR3 coding sequence is TGTGCCAGCAGCGTAGACCCTAGGACAGGGGATAATAATTCACCCCTCCACTTT. It specifies CASSVDPRTGDNNSPLHF. This sequence joins TRBV9 and TRBJ1-6; the match to TRBD1 covers 9 bases. With 0 bases clipped from V and 5 bases from J, the junction kept 9 bases outside the gene matches. Germline V CDR1 and CDR2: SGDLS, YYNGEE. This CDR3 spans 18 amino acids. Filled out from reference TRBV9 and TRBJ1-6, the complete variable domain reads DSGVTQTPKHLITATGQRVTLRCSPRSGDLSVYWYQQSLDQGLQFLIQYYNGEERAKGNILERFSAQQFPDLHSELNLSSLELGDSALYFCASSVDPRTGDNNSPLHFGNGTRLTVT.

The chain joins TRBV12-3 or TRBV12-4 to TRBJ1-3; D is uncertain. The CDR3 runs 13 residues. V was trimmed by 3 bases and J by 5 bases, leaving 8 bases between them. CDR3 bases: TGTGCCAGCAGTTTCTCGCGCCGAAACACCATATATTTT. This gives the protein CASSFSRRNTIYF.

This chain connects TRBV29-1 to TRBJ2-3, with 10 bases lining up with TRBD1. V shed 3 bases and J 6 bases; nucleotides not matched to a gene: 6. The CDR3 covers 14 residues. Per the germline V gene, CDR1 is SQVTM and CDR2 is ANQGSEA. In nucleotides, the CDR3 is TGCAGCGTTGAGACAGGGGGCTTTGTGGATACGCAGTATTTT. Translation gives CSVETGGFVDTQYF.

The chain employs TRBV20-1 and TRBJ1-5; no definite D call. The germline V and J ends were trimmed by 4 bases and 8 bases, with 3 bases remaining between them. Per the germline V gene, CDR1 is DFQATT and CDR2 is SNEGSKA (reference sequence). The CDR3 spans 9 residues. CDR3 region: CSAIKPQHF. As DNA, the CDR3 is TGCAGTGCTATCAAGCCCCAGCATTTT.

The V call is TRBV2, the J call TRBJ2-1; 9 positions agree with TRBD2. CDR1 and CDR2 (germline): SNHLY, FYNNEI. CDR3 size: 14 residues. V lost 9 bases and J lost 7; bases outside the gene matches: 10. CDR3 in DNA: TGTGCCAGGAAAGGGACAGCGGGAGGTAATGAGCAGTTCTTC. This sequence encodes CARKGTAGGNEQFF.

The V and J genes are TRBV30 and TRBJ2-3, with unresolved D. There are 12 residues in the CDR3. Per germline, CDR1 GTSNPN and CDR2 SVGIG (reference sequence). The V and J ends lost 4 bases and 5 bases respectively, with 10 bases between them. Written as DNA, the CDR3 is TGTGCCTGGAATGAGGTAGAAGATACGCAGTATTTT. Translating gives CAWNEVEDTQYF.

This clone appeared a single time. The chain combines TRBV11-2 with TRBJ1-2; D may be TRBD1 (5 bases). Deletions cut 2 bases from V and 6 bases from J, with 10 bases between. In germline, CDR1 is SGHAT, CDR2 FQNNGV. The CDR3 length is 13 residues. The CDR3 bases are TGTGCCAGCAGCTTACAGGGAGGGAATGGCTACACCTTC. This sequence encodes CASSLQGGNGYTF.

The table lists this clone with many counts. The rearrangement links TRBV6-1 to TRBJ2-5, with D perhaps TRBD1 (6 bases). In germline, CDR1 is MNHNS, CDR2 SASEGT. CDR3 length: 14 amino acids. V was clipped by 0 bases and J by 5 bases, with 10 bases between them. The DNA for the CDR3 is TGTGCCAGCAGTGAAGCGTCAGGGGTGGAGACCCAGTACTTC. This gives the protein CASSEASGVETQYF.

This clone was counted between two and nine times. The V call is TRBV9, the J call TRBJ1-6; D is ambiguous. V lost 4 bases and J lost 5, with 10 bases in between. The CDR3 sequence is 14 residues long. Germline assignment: CDR1 SGDLS and CDR2 YYNGEE. The CDR3 is CASSPARDNSPLHF. Here the CDR3 DNA reads TGTGCCAGCAGCCCCGCTCGGGATAATTCACCCCTCCACTTT.